Listed here is a single T cell receptor beta chain. The antigen remains unidentified. The sample belongs to a study of OX40 agonist ivuxolimab in advanced cancers. Study information: The diagnoses of dose-escalation patients were hepatocellular carcinoma, melanoma, renal cell or head and neck cancer. General study points: Compared with CD4+, CD8+ T cells on average had more expanded clones.

Clones were sequenced by immunoSEQ multiplex PCR, and TCRdb holds only the in-frame ones, with some missing. The table shows about 89,000 clones, with approximately 91% occurring only once. The sample was CD4+ or CD8+ T cells sorted from blood, taken in a trial of the OX40 agonist ivuxolimab. This clonotype originated in an adult with an advanced solid tumor such as melanoma, head and neck, liver or kidney cancer.

CDR3 coding DNA: TGTGCCAGCAGCTTAGTCGCAGGGGGAATTCTAGGCTACGAGCAGTACTTC. Its protein product is CASSLVAGGILGYEQYF. The chain links TRBV11-1 to TRBJ2-7; TRBD1 aligns across 7 bases. Germline-derived CDR1 and CDR2 are SGHAT and FQDESV (reference sequence). The trim removed 1 base at V and 3 bases at J, leaving 12 bases unmatched. The CDR3 has 17 amino acids.